This TCR beta chain was recovered during a study of blood T cell repertoires in COVID-19. Study background: In each case, the material was cDNA or gDNA derived from T cells, B-cell-depleted T cells, or PBMCs.

Patients from Seattle were sampled longitudinally, starting during active infection. Germline V lookup: CDR1 SGDLS, CDR2 YYNGEE. V dropped 0 bases and J dropped 1; count of bases not matched to a gene: 9. The CDR3 runs to 17 residues. Produced via immunoSEQ multiplex PCR; TCRdb's table is partial and in-frame only. The repertoire has more than 45,000 clones, around 84% of them found once; the top ten carry less than 3%. The chain combines TRBV9 with TRBJ2-5, with 7 positions matching TRBD1. The source is a woman of 80 years or more with COVID-19, enrolled during active disease. Input material: peripheral blood. The CDR3 DNA is TGTGCCAGCAGCGTAGGGGACAGAACGGACTTCCAAGAGACCCAGTACTTC. This sequence encodes CASSVGDRTDFQETQYF.